One and the same sample provided the 24 T cell receptor beta chains below, sequenced in a study of identical twins. TCRdb processed the 5' RACE reads anew with MiXCR; each CDR3 protein has one entry. The data show approximately 240,000 distinct CDR3 sequences, roughly 13% seen once. The sequenced material came from memory (CD45RO+) T cells sorted from blood. The receptors here all came from a woman aged 18-29 years in good health.

This clonotype was detected ten times or more. J is TRBJ2-7 and V is TRBV10-3; no clear D. The germline V gene encodes CDR1 ENHRY and CDR2 SYGVKD. The CDR3 has 14 amino acids. Trimming removed 3 bases at V and 5 bases at J, with 14 bases between. CDR3 amino acids: CAISDPNKGNEQYF. In nucleotides, the CDR3 is TGTGCCATCAGTGACCCCAACAAGGGTAACGAGCAGTACTTC.

This clonotype was detected only a few times. The junction differs from germline at one of its ends, possibly a read error. This CDR3 is CAFRADLNTEAFF. For the CDR3, the DNA is TGTGCCTTCAGGGCAGACCTGAACACTGAAGCTTTCTTT. The J gene is TRBJ1-1, the V gene TRBV10-3; D may be TRBD1 (5 bases). Germline CDR1 and CDR2: ENHRY and SYGVKD. The CDR3 totals 13 residues.

This clonotype was counted ten times or more. The rearrangement links TRBV7-9 to TRBJ1-2; no clear D. The CDR3 consists of 14 residues. Trimming pared 0 bases from V and 5 bases from J, leaving 10 bases between. Germline V gives CDR1 SEHNR, CDR2 FQNEAQ (reference sequence). CDR3 nucleotide sequence: TGTGCCAGCAGCTTAGCGCGGGGAGGATATGGCTACACCTTC. Its translation: CASSLARGGYGYTF.

This clonotype turned up a few times. The DNA of the CDR3 is TGTGCCAGCAGTGAGCGGCGGACTGAAGCTTTCTTT. Encoded protein: CASSERRTEAFF. The chain joins TRBV2 to TRBJ1-1; D remains ambiguous. With 3 bases removed from V and 5 bases from J, the gap between germline ends came to 7 bases. Germline V gene sequence: CDR1 SNHLY, CDR2 FYNNEI. There are 12 residues in the CDR3.

The chain links TRBV6-5 to TRBJ1-3; D not certain. Trimming shortened V by 5 bases and J by 0 bases, and 8 bases separated the two germline ends. The V gene's germline CDR1 is MNHEY and CDR2 SVGAGI. This CDR3 comprises 14 residues. CDR3 sequence (DNA): TGTGCCAGCAGTCCCTCGTTCTCTGGAAACACCATATATTTT. It yields the protein CASSPSFSGNTIYF.

This clonotype was counted ten times or more. The V gene is TRBV5-1, the J gene TRBJ1-2; the match to TRBD1 covers 11 bases. The CDR3 sequence is 15 residues long. Germline V gene sequence: CDR1 SGHRS, CDR2 YFSETQ. V shed 0 bases and J 3 bases; nucleotides not matched to a gene: 1. The CDR3 here is CASSLGGQGDYGYTF. CDR3 DNA: TGCGCCAGCAGCTTGGGGGGACAGGGGGACTATGGCTACACCTTC.

This sequence joins TRBV20-1 and TRBJ2-1; TRBD2 aligns across 11 bases. Germline CDR1 DFQATT, CDR2 SNEGSKA (reference sequence). CDR3 length: 15 amino acids. The ends lost 0 bases at V and 10 bases at J; junction bases unmatched: 8. CDR3 residues: CSARDLGTSGSEQFF. The DNA for the CDR3 is TGCAGTGCTAGAGATCTGGGGACTAGCGGATCAGAGCAGTTCTTC.

The rearrangement uses TRBV6-1 and TRBJ2-4; the match to TRBD1 covers 9 bases. CDR1 and CDR2 from the germline V gene are MNHNS and SASEGT. This CDR3 is built from 14 residues. Unmatched junction bases numbered 8, after V lost 6 bases and J lost 8 bases. The CDR3 loop reads CASSHGQGWDIQYF. CDR3 DNA: TGTGCCAGCAGCCACGGACAGGGGTGGGACATTCAGTACTTC.

At least ten counts were recorded for this clonotype. The rearrangement uses TRBV20-1 and TRBJ2-1, with 9 positions matching TRBD2. Trimming took 3 bases from V and 5 from J; bases not matched to a gene: 8. The germline gives CDR1 DFQATT, CDR2 SNEGSKA (reference sequence). The CDR3 is made up of 15 amino acids. CDR3 region: CSARPGTSTDNEQFF. CDR3 nucleotide sequence: TGCAGTGCTAGGCCCGGGACTAGCACCGACAATGAGCAGTTCTTC.

In its sample, this clonotype was seen many times. V gene TRBV12-3 or TRBV12-4 combines with J gene TRBJ2-1; 7 bases are shared with TRBD1. CDR3 length equals 15 residues. The ends lost 2 bases at V and 7 bases at J; junction bases unmatched: 8. The CDR3: CASSLRDSKINEQFF. CDR3 DNA sequence: TGTGCCAGCAGTTTACGGGACAGTAAGATAAATGAGCAGTTCTTC.

The CDR3 bases are TGCAGCGGGGATGGGGGGACTAGCACAGATACGCAGTATTTT. It translates to CSGDGGTSTDTQYF. This chain uses TRBV29-1 with TRBJ2-3, with D maybe TRBD2 (6 bases). CDR3 length equals 14 residues. V was trimmed by 7 bases and J by 0 bases, leaving 14 bases between them. Germline V gives CDR1 SQVTM, CDR2 ANQGSEA.

This clonotype was picked up a small number of times. The CDR3 DNA reads as TGTGCCAGCAGCCACAGGGGTCAAGGCACCGGGGAGCTGTTTTTT. Translating it yields CASSHRGQGTGELFF. The genes are TRBV7-7 and TRBJ2-2, with TRBD1 matching over 7 bases. Germline lookup yields CDR1 SSHAT and CDR2 FNYEAQ (reference sequence). The CDR3 extends over 15 amino acids. After removal of 5 bases from V and 4 bases from J, the junction contained 7 bases not matched to a gene.

This clonotype was seen more than once but under ten times. The chain uses TRBV29-1 and TRBJ2-5, with 11 bases identical to TRBD2. With V trimmed by 7 bases and J by 4 bases, 5 bases remained unmatched. Germline assignment: CDR1 SQVTM and CDR2 ANQGSEA. The CDR3 has 13 amino acids. CDR3 amino acids: CSARTSGGETQYF. CDR3 bases: TGCAGCGCCAGAACTAGCGGGGGAGAGACCCAGTACTTC.

This clonotype was detected only a few times. The chain recombines TRBV6-1 with TRBJ2-7; 10 bases are shared with TRBD2. Germline V gene sequence: CDR1 MNHNS, CDR2 SASEGT. CDR3 length: 14 residues. After removal of 1 base from V and 3 bases from J, the junction contained 0 bases not matched to a gene. DNA of the CDR3: TGTGCCAGCAGTGAAGGGACTAGCGGCTACGAGCAGTACTTC. Translated, it gives CASSEGTSGYEQYF.

The V gene is TRBV27, the J gene TRBJ2-1, with TRBD1 matching 8 bases. From germline, CDR1 is MNHEY and CDR2 SMNVEV (reference sequence). Trimming cost V 2 bases and J 3 bases; bases outside gene matches: 6. The CDR3 runs 16 residues. The CDR3 spells CASSLGAGGGYNEQFF. CDR3 coding DNA: TGTGCCAGCAGTTTAGGGGCAGGGGGCGGCTACAATGAGCAGTTCTTC.

The V gene is TRBV14, the J gene TRBJ1-2, with TRBD1 as a possible D gene (6 bases). The V and J ends lost 0 bases and 8 bases respectively, with 22 bases between them. Germline assignment: CDR1 SGHDN and CDR2 FVKESK. The CDR3 runs to 17 residues. The CDR3 DNA follows: TGTGCCAGCAGCCAAGATCGTGTAGGGGGGCATGATTCCGGCTACACCTTC. It encodes CASSQDRVGGHDSGYTF.

The table lists this clonotype with a few counts. The junction departs from germline at one end; a sequencing error may be responsible. This rearrangement joins TRBV12-5 to TRBJ1-2, with D perhaps matching TRBD1 (5 bases). CDR3 size: 11 residues. Germline loops: CDR1 LGHNT, CDR2 FRNRAP. The CDR3 region is CASGLTGAPAF. Written as DNA, the CDR3 is TGTGCTAGTGGGTTAACAGGAGCCCCCGCCTTC.

This clonotype has just a few counts. This chain joins TRBV6-5 and TRBJ2-1; 11 nucleotides line up with TRBD2. There are 18 residues in the CDR3. V trimming: 2 bases; J trimming: 6 bases; junction bases outside the gene matches: 12. Germline values: CDR1 MNHEY, CDR2 SVGAGI. The CDR3 DNA reads as TGTGCCAGCAGTTACAGGGCTTTAGCGGGGGGGCGACGCAATGAGCAGTTCTTC. This gives the protein CASSYRALAGGRRNEQFF.

This clonotype was detected ten times or more. The chain carries TRBV7-9 and TRBJ1-1; D call uncertain. Deletions cut 8 bases from V and 0 bases from J, with 7 bases between. Germline loops: CDR1 SEHNR, CDR2 FQNEAQ (reference sequence). The CDR3 extends over 12 amino acids. The CDR3 is CASGSMNTEAFF. Here the CDR3 DNA reads TGTGCCAGCGGCTCTATGAACACTGAAGCTTTCTTT.

This clonotype was observed a few times. The chain combines TRBV20-1 with TRBJ2-5, with TRBD2 identical over 9 bases. Germline V lookup: CDR1 DFQATT, CDR2 SNEGSKA (reference sequence). J lost 2 bases, V lost 5 bases, and 15 bases had no gene match. The CDR3 consists of 17 residues. CDR3 DNA sequence: TGCAGTGCTGAAACCCGGCCGGCTAGCGGGATGCAAGAGACCCAGTACTTC. This codes for CSAETRPASGMQETQYF.

This clonotype was recorded a few times. This CDR3 reads CSARPFSGSPQETQYF. DNA for the CDR3: TGCAGTGCTAGGCCCTTTAGCGGGAGTCCCCAAGAGACCCAGTACTTC. The V and J genes are TRBV20-1 and TRBJ2-5, with 9 bases that match TRBD2. After removal of 3 bases from V and 1 base from J, the junction contained 9 bases not matched to a gene. In germline, CDR1 is DFQATT, CDR2 SNEGSKA (reference sequence). This CDR3 is built from 16 residues.

The J gene is TRBJ2-2, the V gene TRBV2; the D is unclear. This CDR3 comprises 16 residues. Germline values: CDR1 SNHLY, CDR2 FYNNEI. Between the trimmed V and J ends, which lost 4 bases and 4 bases, there was a span of 16 bases. The CDR3 DNA reads as TGTGCCAGCAGTGTACGACCCGGAAGAAGCACCGGGGAGCTGTTTTTT. This encodes CASSVRPGRSTGELFF.

The genes are TRBV20-1 and TRBJ2-3; 9 bases are shared with TRBD2. Germline CDR1 and CDR2: DFQATT and SNEGSKA (reference sequence). V shed 1 base, J shed 3 bases, and the junction held 8 bases outside the gene matches. The CDR3 has 16 amino acids. The CDR3 protein is CSARARSGSATDTQYF. The CDR3 region has the DNA TGCAGTGCTAGAGCCCGTAGCGGGAGTGCTACAGATACGCAGTATTTT.

The rearrangement uses TRBV7-9 and TRBJ1-2; no clear D. The germline V gene has CDR1 SEHNR and CDR2 FQNEAQ (reference sequence). V dropped 3 bases and J dropped 4 bases, with 15 bases sitting between them. CDR3 length: 15 amino acids. The CDR3 is CASSFSAVEAYGYTF. CDR3 sequence (DNA): TGTGCCAGCAGCTTTTCGGCGGTTGAGGCCTATGGCTACACCTTC.